Given below is one T cell receptor (beta chain) in context. The table came from immunoSEQ multiplex PCR; TCRdb's copy has only in-frame clones and leaves some out. Of roughly 200,000 clones detected, around 87% appear once; the ten largest clones hold around 3%. This record belongs to a study of blood T cell repertoires in COVID-19. Study summary: Researchers got acute and convalescent COVID-19 samples from the United States, Italy and Spain.

The CDR3 is 14 amino acids. The germline gives CDR1 MNHEY, CDR2 SVGAGI. V was clipped by 0 bases and J by 5 bases, with 10 bases between them. What was sequenced was peripheral blood. The receptor's source is a man aged 55 to 70 with acute or convalescent COVID-19. This rearrangement joins TRBV6-5 to TRBJ2-5; tentative D call: TRBD2 (6 bases). CDR3 nucleotides: TGTGCCAGCAGTTACTCCGGGGGTTGGGAGACCCAGTACTTC. Translation gives CASSYSGGWETQYF.